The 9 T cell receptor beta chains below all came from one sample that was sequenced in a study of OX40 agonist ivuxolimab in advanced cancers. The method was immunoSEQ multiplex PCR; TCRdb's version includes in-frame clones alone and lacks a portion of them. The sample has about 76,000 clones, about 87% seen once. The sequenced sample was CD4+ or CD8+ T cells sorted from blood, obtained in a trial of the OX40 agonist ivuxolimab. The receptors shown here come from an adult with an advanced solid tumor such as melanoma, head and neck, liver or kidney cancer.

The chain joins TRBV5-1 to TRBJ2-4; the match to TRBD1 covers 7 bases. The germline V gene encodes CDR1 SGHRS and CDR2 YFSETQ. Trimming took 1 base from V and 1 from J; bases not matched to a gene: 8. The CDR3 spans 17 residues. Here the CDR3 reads CASSLRGQESAKNIQYF. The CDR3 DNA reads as TGCGCCAGCAGCTTGCGAGGACAGGAGTCGGCCAAAAACATTCAGTACTTC.

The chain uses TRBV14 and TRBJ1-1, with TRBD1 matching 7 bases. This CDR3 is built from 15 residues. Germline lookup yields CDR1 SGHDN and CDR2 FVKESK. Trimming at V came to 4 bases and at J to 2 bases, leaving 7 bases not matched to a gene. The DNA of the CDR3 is TGTGCCAGCAGCCTTAGGACAGGACCTAACACTGAAGCTTTCTTT. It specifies CASSLRTGPNTEAFF.

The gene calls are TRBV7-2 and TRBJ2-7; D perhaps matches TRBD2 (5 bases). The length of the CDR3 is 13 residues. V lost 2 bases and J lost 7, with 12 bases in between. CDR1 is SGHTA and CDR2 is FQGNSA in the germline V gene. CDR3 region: CASSLTGPGEQYF. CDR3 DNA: TGTGCCAGCAGCTTAACGGGCCCGGGGGAGCAGTACTTC. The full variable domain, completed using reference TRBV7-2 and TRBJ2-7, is GAGVSQSPSNKVTEKGKDVELRCDPISGHTALYWYRQSLGQGLEFLIYFQGNSAPDKSGLPSDRFSAERTGGSVSTLTIQRTQQEDSAVYLCASSLTGPGEQYFGPGTRLTVT.

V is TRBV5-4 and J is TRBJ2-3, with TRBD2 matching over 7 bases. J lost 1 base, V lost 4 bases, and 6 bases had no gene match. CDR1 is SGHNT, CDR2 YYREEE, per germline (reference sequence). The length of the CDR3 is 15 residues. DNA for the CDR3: TGTGCCAGCAGCCGACCGGGAGGCGGCACAGATACGCAGTATTTT. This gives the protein CASSRPGGGTDTQYF. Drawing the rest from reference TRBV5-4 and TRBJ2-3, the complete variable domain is ETGVTQSPTHLIKTRGQQVTLRCSSQSGHNTVSWYQQALGQGPQFIFQYYREEENGRGNFPPRFSGLQFPNYSSELNVNALELDDSALYLCASSRPGGGTDTQYFGPGTRLTVL.

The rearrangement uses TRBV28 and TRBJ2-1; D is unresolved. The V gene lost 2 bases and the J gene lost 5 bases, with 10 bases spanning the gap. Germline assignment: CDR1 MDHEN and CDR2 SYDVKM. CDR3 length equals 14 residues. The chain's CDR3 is CASSLSNSHNEQFF. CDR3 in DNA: TGTGCCAGCAGTTTAAGTAACAGCCACAATGAGCAGTTCTTC.

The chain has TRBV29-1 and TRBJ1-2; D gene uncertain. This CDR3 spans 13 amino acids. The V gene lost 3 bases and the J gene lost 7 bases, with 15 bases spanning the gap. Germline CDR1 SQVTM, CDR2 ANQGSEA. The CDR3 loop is CSVDGQLAGGYTF. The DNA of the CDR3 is TGCAGCGTTGATGGTCAGCTAGCGGGTGGCTACACCTTC.

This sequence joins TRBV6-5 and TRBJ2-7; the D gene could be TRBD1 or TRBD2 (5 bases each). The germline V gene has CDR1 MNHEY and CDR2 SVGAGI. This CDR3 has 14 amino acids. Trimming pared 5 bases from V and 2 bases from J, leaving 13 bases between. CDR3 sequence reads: CASSQPGTTYEQYF. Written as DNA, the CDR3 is TGTGCCAGCAGTCAGCCCGGGACGACCTACGAGCAGTACTTC.

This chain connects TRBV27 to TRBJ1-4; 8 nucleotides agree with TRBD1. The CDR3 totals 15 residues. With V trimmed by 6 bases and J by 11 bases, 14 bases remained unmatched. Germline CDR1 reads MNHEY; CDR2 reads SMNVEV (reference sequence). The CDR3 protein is CASRTGGQVSGKLFF. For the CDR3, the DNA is TGTGCCAGCAGAACAGGGGGGCAAGTGAGTGGTAAACTGTTTTTT.

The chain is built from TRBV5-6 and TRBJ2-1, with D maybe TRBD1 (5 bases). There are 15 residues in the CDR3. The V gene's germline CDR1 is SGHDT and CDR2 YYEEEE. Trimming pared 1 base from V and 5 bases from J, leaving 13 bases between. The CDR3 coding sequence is TGTGCCAGCAGCTTGATAGGGGATGGTCACAATGAGCAGTTCTTC. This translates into CASSLIGDGHNEQFF.